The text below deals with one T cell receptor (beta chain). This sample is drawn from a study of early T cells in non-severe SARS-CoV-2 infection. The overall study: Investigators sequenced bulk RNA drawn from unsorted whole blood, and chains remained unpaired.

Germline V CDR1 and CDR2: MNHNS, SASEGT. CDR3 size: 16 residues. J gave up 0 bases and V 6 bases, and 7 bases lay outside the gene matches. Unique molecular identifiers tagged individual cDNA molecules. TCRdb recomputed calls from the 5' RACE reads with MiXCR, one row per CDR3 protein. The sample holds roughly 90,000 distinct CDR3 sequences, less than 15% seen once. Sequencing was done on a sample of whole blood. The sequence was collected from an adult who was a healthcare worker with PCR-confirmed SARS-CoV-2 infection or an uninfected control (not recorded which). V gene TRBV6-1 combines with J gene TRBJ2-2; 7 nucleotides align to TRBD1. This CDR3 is CASSDRDGTNTGELFF. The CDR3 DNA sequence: TGTGCCAGCAGCGACAGGGACGGAACGAACACCGGGGAGCTGTTTTTT.